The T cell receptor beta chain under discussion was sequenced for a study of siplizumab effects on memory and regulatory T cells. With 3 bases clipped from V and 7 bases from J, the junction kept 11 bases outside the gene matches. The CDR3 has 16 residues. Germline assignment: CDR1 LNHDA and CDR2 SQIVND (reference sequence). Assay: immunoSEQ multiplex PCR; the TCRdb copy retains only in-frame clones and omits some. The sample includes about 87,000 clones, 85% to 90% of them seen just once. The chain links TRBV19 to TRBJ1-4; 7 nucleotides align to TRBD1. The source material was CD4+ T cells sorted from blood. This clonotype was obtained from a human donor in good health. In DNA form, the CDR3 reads TGTGCCAGTAGTATTCAACCGGGACAGATTCGTGAAAAACTGTTTTTT. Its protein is CASSIQPGQIREKLFF.